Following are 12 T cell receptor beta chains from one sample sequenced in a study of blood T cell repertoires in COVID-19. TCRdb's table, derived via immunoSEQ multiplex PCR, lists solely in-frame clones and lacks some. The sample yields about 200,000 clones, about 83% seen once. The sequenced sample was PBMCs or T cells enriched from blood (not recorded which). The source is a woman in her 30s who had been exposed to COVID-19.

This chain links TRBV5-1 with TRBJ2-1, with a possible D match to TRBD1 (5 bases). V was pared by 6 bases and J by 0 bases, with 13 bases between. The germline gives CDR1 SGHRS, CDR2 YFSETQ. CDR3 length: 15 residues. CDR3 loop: CASTGRTSSYNEQFF. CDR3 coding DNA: TGCGCCAGCACCGGACGGACAAGCTCCTACAATGAGCAGTTCTTC.

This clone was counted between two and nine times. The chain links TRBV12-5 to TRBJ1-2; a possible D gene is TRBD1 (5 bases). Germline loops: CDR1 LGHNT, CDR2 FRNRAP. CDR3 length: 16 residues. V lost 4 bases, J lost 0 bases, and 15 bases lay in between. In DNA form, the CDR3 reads TGTGCTAGTGGTTCCCCGATTGGGGGGTCTAACTATGGCTACACCTTC. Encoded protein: CASGSPIGGSNYGYTF.

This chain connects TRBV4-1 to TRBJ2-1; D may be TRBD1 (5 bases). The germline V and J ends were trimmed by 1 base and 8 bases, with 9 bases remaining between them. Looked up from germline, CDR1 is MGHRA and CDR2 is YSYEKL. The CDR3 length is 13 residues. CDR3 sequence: CASSQAGYDEQFF. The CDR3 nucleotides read TGCGCCAGCAGCCAAGCAGGGTACGATGAGCAGTTCTTC.

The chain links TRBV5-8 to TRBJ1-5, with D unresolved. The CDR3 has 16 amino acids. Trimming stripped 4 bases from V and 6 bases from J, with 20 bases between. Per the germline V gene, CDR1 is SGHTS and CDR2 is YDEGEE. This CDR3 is CASSEGIRREGQPQHF. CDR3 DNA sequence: TGTGCCAGCAGCGAGGGCATCAGGAGGGAAGGTCAGCCCCAGCATTTT.

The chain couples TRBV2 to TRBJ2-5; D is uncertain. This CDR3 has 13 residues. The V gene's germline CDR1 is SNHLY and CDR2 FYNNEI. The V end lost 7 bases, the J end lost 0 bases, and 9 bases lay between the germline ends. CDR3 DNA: TGTGCCAGCAAACCAGGAAACCAAGAGACCCAGTACTTC. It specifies CASKPGNQETQYF.

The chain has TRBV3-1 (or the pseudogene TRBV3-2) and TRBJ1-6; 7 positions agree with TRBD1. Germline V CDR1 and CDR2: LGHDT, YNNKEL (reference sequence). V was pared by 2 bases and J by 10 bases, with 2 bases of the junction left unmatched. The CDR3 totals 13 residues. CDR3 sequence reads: CASSQSRGSPLHF. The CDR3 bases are TGTGCCAGCAGCCAAAGCAGGGGGTCACCCCTCCACTTT.

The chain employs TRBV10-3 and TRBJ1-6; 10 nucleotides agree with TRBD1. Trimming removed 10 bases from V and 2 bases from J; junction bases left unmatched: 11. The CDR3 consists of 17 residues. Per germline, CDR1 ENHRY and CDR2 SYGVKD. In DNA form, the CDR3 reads TGTGCCACAAATCCCGGGACAGGGGACCCCTATAATTCACCCCTCCACTTT. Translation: CATNPGTGDPYNSPLHF.

CDR3 bases: TGTGCCAGCAGTGTAACAGGGTTAGAGCAGTTCTTC. Translation: CASSVTGLEQFF. The rearrangement joins TRBV12-3 or TRBV12-4 to TRBJ2-1; D perhaps matches TRBD1 (6 bases). CDR3 size: 12 residues. The V and J ends lost 5 bases and 10 bases respectively, with 12 bases between them.

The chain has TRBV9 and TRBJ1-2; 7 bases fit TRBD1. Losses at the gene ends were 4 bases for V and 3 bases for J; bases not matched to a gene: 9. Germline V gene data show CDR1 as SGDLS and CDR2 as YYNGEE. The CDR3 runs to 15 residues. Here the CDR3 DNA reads TGTGCCAGCAGCACCTACAGGGGAGAAGACTATGGCTACACCTTC. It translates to CASSTYRGEDYGYTF.

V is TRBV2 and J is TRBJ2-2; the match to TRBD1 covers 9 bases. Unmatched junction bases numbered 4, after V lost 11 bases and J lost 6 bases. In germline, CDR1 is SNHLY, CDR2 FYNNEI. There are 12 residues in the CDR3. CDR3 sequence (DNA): TGTGCCGAGGGACAGGGACCCGGGGAGCTGTTTTTT. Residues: CAEGQGPGELFF. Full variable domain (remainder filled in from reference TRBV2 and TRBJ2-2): EPEVTQTPSHQVTQMGQEVILRCVPISNHLYFYWYRQILGQKVEFLVSFYNNEISEKSEIFDDQFSVERPDGSNFTLKIRSTKLEDSAMYFCAEGQGPGELFFGEGSRLTVL.

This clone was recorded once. CDR3 DNA: TGTGCCAGCAGTGAACCAGCCGGGACTTTAAGCACAGATACGCAGTATTTT. Protein product: CASSEPAGTLSTDTQYF. The chain couples TRBV6-1 to TRBJ2-3; tentatively, D is TRBD2 (6 bases). V was shortened by 2 bases and J by 0 bases, with 15 bases between the two germline ends. Germline V gene data show CDR1 as MNHNS and CDR2 as SASEGT. The CDR3 loop spans 17 amino acids.

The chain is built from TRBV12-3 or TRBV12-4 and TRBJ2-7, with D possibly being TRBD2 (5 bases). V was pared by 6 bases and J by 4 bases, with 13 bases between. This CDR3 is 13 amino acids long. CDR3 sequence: CASSTGSPYEQYF. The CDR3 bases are TGTGCCAGCAGCACGGGGTCCCCTTACGAGCAGTACTTC.